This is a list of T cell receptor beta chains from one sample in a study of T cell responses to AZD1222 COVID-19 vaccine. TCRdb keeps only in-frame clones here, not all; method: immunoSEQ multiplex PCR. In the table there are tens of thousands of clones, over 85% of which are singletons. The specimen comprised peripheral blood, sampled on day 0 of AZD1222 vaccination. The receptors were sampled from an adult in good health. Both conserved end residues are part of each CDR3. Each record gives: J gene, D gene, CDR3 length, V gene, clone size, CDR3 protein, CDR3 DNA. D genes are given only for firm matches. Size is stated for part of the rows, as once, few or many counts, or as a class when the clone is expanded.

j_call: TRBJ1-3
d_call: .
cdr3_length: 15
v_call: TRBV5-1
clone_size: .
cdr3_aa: CASSLQGNSGNTIYF
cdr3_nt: TGCGCCAGCAGCCTTCAGGGGAACTCTGGAAACACCATATATTTT

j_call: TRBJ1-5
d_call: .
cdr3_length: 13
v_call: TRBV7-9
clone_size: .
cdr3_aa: CASSGQANQPQHF
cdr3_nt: TGTGCCAGCAGCGGGCAGGCTAATCAGCCCCAGCATTTT

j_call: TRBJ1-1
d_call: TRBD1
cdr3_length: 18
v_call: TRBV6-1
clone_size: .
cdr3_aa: CASSEMGRGILGRTEAFF
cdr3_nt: TGTGCCAGCAGTGAAATGGGCAGGGGGATCTTAGGGCGCACTGAAGCTTTCTTT

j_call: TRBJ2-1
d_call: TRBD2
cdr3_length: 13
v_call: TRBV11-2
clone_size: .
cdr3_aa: CASSLETSGQSFF
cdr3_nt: TGTGCCAGCAGCTTAGAGACTAGCGGCCAATCGTTCTTC

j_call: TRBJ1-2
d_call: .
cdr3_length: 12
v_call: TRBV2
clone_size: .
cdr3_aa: CASSTPPDGYTF
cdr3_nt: TGTGCCAGCAGTACCCCACCGGATGGCTACACCTTC

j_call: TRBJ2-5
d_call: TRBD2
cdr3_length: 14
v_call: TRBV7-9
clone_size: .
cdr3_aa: CASSGLVLKETQYF
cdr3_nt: TGTGCCAGCAGCGGACTAGTCTTGAAGGAGACCCAGTACTTC

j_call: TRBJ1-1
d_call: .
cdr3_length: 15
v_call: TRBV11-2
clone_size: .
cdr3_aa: CASSPGRAQNTEAFF
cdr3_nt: TGTGCCAGCAGCCCAGGACGGGCCCAAAACACTGAAGCTTTCTTT

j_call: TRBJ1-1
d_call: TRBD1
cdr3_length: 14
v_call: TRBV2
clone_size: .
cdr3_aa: CASRAGGASTEAFF
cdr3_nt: TGTGCCAGCAGGGCAGGGGGCGCGTCCACTGAAGCTTTCTTT

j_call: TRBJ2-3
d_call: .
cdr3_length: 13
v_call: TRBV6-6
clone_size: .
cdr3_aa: CASRGSNTDTQYF
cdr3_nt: TGTGCCAGCAGGGGAAGTAACACAGATACGCAGTATTTT

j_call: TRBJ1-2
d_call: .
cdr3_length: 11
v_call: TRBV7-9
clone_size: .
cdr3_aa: CASSLGHGYTF
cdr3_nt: TGTGCCAGCAGCTTAGGTCATGGCTACACCTTC

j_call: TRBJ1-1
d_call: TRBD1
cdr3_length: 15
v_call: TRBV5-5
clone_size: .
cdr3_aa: CASSIDRGVNTEAFF
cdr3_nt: TGTGCCAGCAGCATAGACAGGGGCGTGAACACTGAAGCTTTCTTT

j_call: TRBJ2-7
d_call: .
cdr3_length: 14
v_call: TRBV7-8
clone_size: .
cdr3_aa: CASGKRRDSYEQYF
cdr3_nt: TGTGCCAGCGGAAAAAGGCGGGATTCCTACGAGCAGTACTTC

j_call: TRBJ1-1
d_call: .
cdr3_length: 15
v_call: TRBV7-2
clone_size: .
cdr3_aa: CASSLDRGLNTEAFF
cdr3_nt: TGTGCCAGCAGCTTAGATCGAGGCTTGAACACTGAAGCTTTCTTT

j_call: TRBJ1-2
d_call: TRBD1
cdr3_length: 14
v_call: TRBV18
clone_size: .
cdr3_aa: CASSPGQGMHGYTF
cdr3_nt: TGTGCCAGCTCACCTGGACAGGGAATGCATGGCTACACCTTC

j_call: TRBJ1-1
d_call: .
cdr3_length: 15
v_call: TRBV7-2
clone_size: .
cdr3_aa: CASSFRPRGNTEAFF
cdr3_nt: TGTGCCAGCAGCTTTCGGCCCCGGGGGAACACTGAAGCTTTCTTT

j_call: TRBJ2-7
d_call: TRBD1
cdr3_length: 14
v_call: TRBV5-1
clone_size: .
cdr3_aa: CASRGTGQWYEQYF
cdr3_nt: TGCGCCAGCAGAGGGACAGGGCAATGGTACGAGCAGTACTTC

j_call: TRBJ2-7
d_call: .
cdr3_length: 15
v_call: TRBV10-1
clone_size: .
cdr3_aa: CASSESNRDDHEQYF
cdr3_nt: TGCGCCAGCAGTGAGTCGAATAGGGATGACCACGAGCAGTACTTC

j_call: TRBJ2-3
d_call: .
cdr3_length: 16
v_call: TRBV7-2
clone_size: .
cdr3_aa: CASSRTGNPRTDTQYF
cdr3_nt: TGTGCCAGCAGCCGCACCGGAAACCCTCGCACAGATACGCAGTATTTT

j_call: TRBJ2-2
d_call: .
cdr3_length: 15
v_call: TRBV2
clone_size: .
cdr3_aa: CASSDRSSYAGELFF
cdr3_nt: TGTGCCAGCAGTGATCGGTCTAGCTACGCCGGGGAGCTGTTTTTT

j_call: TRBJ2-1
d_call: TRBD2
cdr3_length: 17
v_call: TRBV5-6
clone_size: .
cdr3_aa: CASSSRASGLAYNEQFF
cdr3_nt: TGTGCCAGCAGTTCACGGGCTAGCGGCTTAGCGTACAATGAGCAGTTCTTC

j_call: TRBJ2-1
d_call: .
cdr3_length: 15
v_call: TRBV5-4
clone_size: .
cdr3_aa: CASSLDGTSYNEQFF
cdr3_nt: TGTGCCAGCAGCTTGGACGGGACTTCCTACAATGAGCAGTTCTTC

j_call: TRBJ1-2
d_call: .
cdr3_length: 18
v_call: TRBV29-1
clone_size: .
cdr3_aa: CSVFGSEVSRGVRYGYTF
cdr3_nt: TGCAGCGTTTTTGGGTCCGAAGTTTCCCGAGGAGTCCGGTATGGCTACACCTTC

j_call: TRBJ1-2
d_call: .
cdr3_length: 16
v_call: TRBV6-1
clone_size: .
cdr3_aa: CASSERGGAGGRGYTF
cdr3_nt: TGTGCCAGCAGTGAACGCGGGGGCGCAGGCGGCCGCGGCTACACCTTC

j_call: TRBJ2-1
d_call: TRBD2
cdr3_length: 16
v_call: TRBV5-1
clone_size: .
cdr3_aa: CASSLVPGGSYNEQFF
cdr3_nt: TGCGCCAGCAGCTTGGTTCCGGGGGGGTCCTACAATGAGCAGTTCTTC

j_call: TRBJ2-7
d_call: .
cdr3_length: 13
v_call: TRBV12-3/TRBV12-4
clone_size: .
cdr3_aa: CASLIQGTYEQYF
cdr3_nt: TGTGCCAGCCTCATTCAAGGCACCTACGAGCAGTACTTC

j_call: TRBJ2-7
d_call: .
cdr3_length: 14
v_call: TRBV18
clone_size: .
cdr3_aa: CASSPLRDGTAQYF
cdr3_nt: TGTGCCAGCTCACCACTCCGGGACGGTACGGCGCAGTACTTC

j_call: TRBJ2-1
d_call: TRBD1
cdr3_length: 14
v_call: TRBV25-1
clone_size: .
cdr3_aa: CASSGQGFYNEQFF
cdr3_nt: TGTGCCAGCAGTGGACAGGGATTTTACAATGAGCAGTTCTTC

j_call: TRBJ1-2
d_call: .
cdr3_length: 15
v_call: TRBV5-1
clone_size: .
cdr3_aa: CASSLGQDPNYGYTF
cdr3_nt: TGCGCCAGCAGCTTGGGACAGGATCCTAACTATGGCTACACCTTC

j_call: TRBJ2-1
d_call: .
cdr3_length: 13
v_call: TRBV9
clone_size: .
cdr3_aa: CASSDPNYNEQFF
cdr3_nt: TGTGCCAGCAGCGACCCAAACTACAATGAGCAGTTCTTC

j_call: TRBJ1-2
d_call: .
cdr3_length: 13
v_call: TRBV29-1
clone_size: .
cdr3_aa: CSVEDWGRYGYTF
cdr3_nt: TGCAGCGTTGAAGATTGGGGCCGCTATGGCTACACCTTC

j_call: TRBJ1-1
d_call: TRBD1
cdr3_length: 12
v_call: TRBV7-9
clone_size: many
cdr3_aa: CASSETGYEAFF
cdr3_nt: TGTGCCAGCAGCGAGACAGGGTATGAAGCTTTCTTT

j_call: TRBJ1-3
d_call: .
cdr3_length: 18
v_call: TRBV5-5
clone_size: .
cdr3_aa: CASSPLTRVRGTGNTIYF
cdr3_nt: TGTGCCAGCAGCCCCCTCACTCGGGTCCGGGGGACTGGAAACACCATATATTTT

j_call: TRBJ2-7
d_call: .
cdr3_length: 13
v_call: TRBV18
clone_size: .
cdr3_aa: CASSTSERNEQYF
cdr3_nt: TGTGCCAGCTCCACCTCTGAAAGGAACGAGCAGTACTTC

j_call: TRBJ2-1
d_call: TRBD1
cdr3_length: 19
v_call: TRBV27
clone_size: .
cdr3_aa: CASRVVAGGDRPTRGEQFF
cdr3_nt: TGTGCCAGCAGAGTGGTGGCAGGGGGCGATAGGCCCACCCGGGGTGAGCAGTTCTTC

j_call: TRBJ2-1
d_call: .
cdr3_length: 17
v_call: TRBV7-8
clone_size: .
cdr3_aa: CASSLYGVGISYNEQFF
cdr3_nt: TGTGCCAGCAGCCTCTATGGGGTGGGAATCTCCTACAATGAGCAGTTCTTC

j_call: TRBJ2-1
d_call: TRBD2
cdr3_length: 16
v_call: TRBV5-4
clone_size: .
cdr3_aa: CASSLPREGLGNEQFF
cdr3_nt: TGTGCCAGCAGCTTGCCGCGGGAGGGCCTTGGTAATGAGCAGTTCTTC

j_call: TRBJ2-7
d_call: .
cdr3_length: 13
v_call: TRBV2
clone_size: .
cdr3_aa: CASRYGTHYEQYF
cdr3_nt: TGTGCCAGCAGATACGGGACACACTACGAGCAGTACTTC

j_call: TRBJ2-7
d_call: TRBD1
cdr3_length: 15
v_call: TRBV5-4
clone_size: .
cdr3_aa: CASSLGGGSVYEQYF
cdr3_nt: TGTGCCAGCAGCTTGGGAGGGGGCTCAGTCTACGAGCAGTACTTC